The 20 T cell receptor beta chains below come from one sample, sequenced in a study of T cell changes during pregnancy in multiple sclerosis (dated by TCRdb to the late 2010s). Library generation was performed with the immunoSEQ multiplex PCR assay. TCRdb carries this immuneACCESS record with in-frame sequences only. Its versions omit some clonotypes, under half of them owing to an unresolved V gene in the studies checked, with the rest unexplained. The sample table holds 70,000 to 100,000 clones, of which almost 95% were seen once. Less than 2.5% of the sample lies in the top ten. The sequences come from peripheral blood, collected in the third trimester of pregnancy. The receptors here all came from a female donor with multiple sclerosis, enrolled in a pregnancy study.

This chain connects TRBV7-9 to TRBJ1-2; 7 bases are shared with TRBD1. This CDR3 is built from 15 residues. The germline gives CDR1 SEHNR, CDR2 FQNEAQ (reference sequence). Germline trimming cut 5 bases from V and 4 bases from J; bases unmatched to any gene: 10. The CDR3 region has the DNA TGTGCCAGCAGCCCAGGACAGGAAGCAAGCTATGGCTACACCTTC. Translation gives CASSPGQEASYGYTF. Looking up the rest from reference TRBV7-9 and TRBJ1-2 gives the full variable domain: DTGVSQNPRHKITKRGQNVTFRCDPISEHNRLYWYRQTLGQGPEFLTYFQNEAQLEKSRLLSDRFSAERPKGSFSTLEIQRTEQGDSAMYLCASSPGQEASYGYTFGSGTRLTVV.

The chain recombines TRBV7-8 with TRBJ1-1; D is unclear. CDR1 and CDR2 from the germline V gene are SGHVS and FQNEAQ. Between the trimmed V and J ends, which lost 0 bases and 2 bases, there was a span of 13 bases. CDR3 length equals 16 residues. The CDR3 region has the DNA TGTGCCAGCAGCTTAGCCGCCGTAGGACTTAACACTGAAGCTTTCTTT. Translating it yields CASSLAAVGLNTEAFF.

The V and J genes are TRBV5-4 and TRBJ2-7; 8 nucleotides agree with TRBD2. The CDR3 has 13 amino acids. V trimming: 4 bases; J trimming: 5 bases; junction bases outside the gene matches: 5. Germline loops: CDR1 SGHNT, CDR2 YYREEE (reference sequence). In DNA, the CDR3 is TGTGCCAGCAGCGGGACTAGTGGGGACGAGCAGTACTTC. Amino acids: CASSGTSGDEQYF.

This chain links TRBV2 with TRBJ2-7, with D perhaps TRBD2 (5 bases). Trimming pared 6 bases from V and 0 bases from J, leaving 12 bases between. This CDR3 has 14 amino acids. The germline gives CDR1 SNHLY, CDR2 FYNNEI. The CDR3 DNA reads TGTGCCAGCAGAAGTGAGGGAAGCTCCTACGAGCAGTACTTC. Translated: CASRSEGSSYEQYF.

The chain couples TRBV6-5 to TRBJ2-2; possibly TRBD2 for D (6 bases). The V gene's germline CDR1 is MNHEY and CDR2 SVGAGI. With 8 bases removed from V and 0 bases from J, the gap between germline ends came to 13 bases. The CDR3 runs to 15 residues. DNA of the CDR3: TGTGCCAGCCTGGCCGGGACTGCGAACACCGGGGAGCTGTTTTTT. Translating it yields CASLAGTANTGELFF.

The J gene is TRBJ2-5, the V gene TRBV28, with unresolved D. The CDR3 loop spans 14 amino acids. Trimming shortened V by 1 base and J by 1 base, and 7 bases separated the two germline ends. Germline V gene sequence: CDR1 MDHEN, CDR2 SYDVKM. CDR3 protein: CASSLSTPQETQYF. The DNA for the CDR3 is TGTGCCAGCAGTTTATCGACACCCCAAGAGACCCAGTACTTC.

The V and J genes are TRBV7-9 and TRBJ1-1; D gene uncertain. V was trimmed by 6 bases and J by 1 base, leaving 12 bases between them. The CDR3 length is 14 residues. Germline V gene data show CDR1 as SEHNR and CDR2 as FQNEAQ (reference sequence). As DNA, the CDR3 is TGTGCCAGCAGGCTAGCGGTAAGGAACACTGAAGCTTTCTTT. It yields the protein CASRLAVRNTEAFF.

The rearrangement links TRBV9 to TRBJ1-1; 10 bases match TRBD1. Unmatched junction bases numbered 6, after V lost 1 base and J lost 6 bases. The CDR3 contains 15 residues. Germline CDR1 is SGDLS and CDR2 is YYNGEE. CDR3 nucleotide sequence: TGTGCCAGCAGCGTATCGGGACAGGGGCAGGCTGAAGCTTTCTTT. Its translation is CASSVSGQGQAEAFF.

The chain carries TRBV9 and TRBJ1-1; a possible D gene is TRBD1 (6 bases). The V and J ends lost 3 bases and 4 bases respectively, with 16 bases between them. This CDR3 comprises 15 residues. Germline CDR1 is SGDLS and CDR2 is YYNGEE. As DNA, the CDR3 is TGTGCCAGCAGCGCATCCCCGGACAGCCGCACTGAAGCTTTCTTT. It translates to CASSASPDSRTEAFF.

V and J are TRBV4-2 and TRBJ2-5; 8 bases match TRBD2. With 4 bases clipped from V and 5 bases from J, the junction kept 9 bases outside the gene matches. The CDR3 contains 15 residues. Germline CDR1 reads LGHNA; CDR2 reads YNFKEQ. The CDR3 sequence is CASSPLTGGWETQYF. As DNA, the CDR3 is TGTGCCAGCAGCCCCCTGACGGGAGGGTGGGAGACCCAGTACTTC.

The genes are TRBV19 and TRBJ1-1, with a possible D match to TRBD1 (5 bases). Germline CDR1 is LNHDA and CDR2 is SQIVND (reference sequence). V was shortened by 7 bases and J by 4 bases, with 19 bases between the two germline ends. The CDR3 loop spans 15 amino acids. This CDR3 reads CASIPAGRAGTEAFF. The CDR3 coding sequence is TGTGCCAGTATCCCGGCTGGCAGGGCAGGCACTGAAGCTTTCTTT.

This chain links TRBV5-6 with TRBJ2-1; 7 bases line up with TRBD2. V was clipped by 0 bases and J by 0 bases; unmatched bases: 3. The CDR3 runs 16 residues. Per the germline V gene, CDR1 is SGHDT and CDR2 is YYEEEE. The DNA for the CDR3 is TGTGCCAGCAGCTTGGGACTAGCCTCCTCCTACAATGAGCAGTTCTTC. Protein product: CASSLGLASSYNEQFF.

The V and J genes are TRBV5-1 and TRBJ2-3; 7 bases match TRBD2. The CDR3 totals 16 residues. Trimming took 0 bases from V and 2 from J; bases not matched to a gene: 6. The germline CDR1 and CDR2 sequences are SGHRS and YFSETQ. This chain's CDR3 is CASSLGAGEDTDTQYF. DNA of the CDR3: TGCGCCAGCAGCTTGGGTGCGGGAGAGGACACAGATACGCAGTATTTT. The complete variable domain, with remaining parts taken from reference TRBV5-1 and TRBJ2-3, reads KAGVTQTPRYLIKTRGQQVTLSCSPISGHRSVSWYQQTPGQGLQFLFEYFSETQRNKGNFPGRFSGRQFSNSRSEMNVSTLELGDSALYLCASSLGAGEDTDTQYFGPGTRLTVL.

The chain couples TRBV7-9 to TRBJ1-1, with a possible D match to TRBD1 (5 bases). In germline, CDR1 is SEHNR, CDR2 FQNEAQ (reference sequence). V was shortened by 4 bases and J by 5 bases, with 11 bases between the two germline ends. The CDR3 extends over 13 amino acids. The CDR3 reads CASSSLGGTEAFF. In DNA, the CDR3 is TGTGCCAGCAGCTCTCTCGGGGGGACTGAAGCTTTCTTT.

This chain uses TRBV11-3 with TRBJ2-2, with unresolved D. The CDR3 has 14 amino acids. Trimming took 0 bases from V and 7 from J, leaving 9 bases between them. CDR1 and CDR2 (germline): SGHNT, YENEEA. The CDR3 is CASSLEPKNGELFF. The CDR3 coding sequence is TGTGCCAGCAGCTTAGAGCCTAAGAACGGGGAGCTGTTTTTT. The full variable domain, in which reference TRBV11-3 and TRBJ2-2 provide the parts outside the CDR3, is EAGVVQSPRYKIIEKKQPVAFWCNPISGHNTLYWYLQNLGQGPELLIRYENEEAVDDSQLPKDRFSAERLKGVDSTLKIQPAELGDSAVYLCASSLEPKNGELFFGEGSRLTVL.

The rearrangement joins TRBV29-1 to TRBJ2-1; 7 positions agree with TRBD2. Germline V gene data show CDR1 as SQVTM and CDR2 as ANQGSEA. CDR3 length: 13 residues. The trim removed 7 bases at V and 4 bases at J, leaving 7 bases unmatched. CDR3 bases: TGCAGCGGGGGACTAACTCTTTACAATGAGCAGTTCTTC. Protein product: CSGGLTLYNEQFF.

This chain connects TRBV28 to TRBJ2-1, with 8 bases fitting TRBD2. V lost 2 bases to trimming and J lost 7 bases; unmatched junction nucleotides: 4. The CDR3 covers 14 residues. The V gene's germline CDR1 is MDHEN and CDR2 SYDVKM. The chain's CDR3 is CASSLPGRGNEQFF. The CDR3, as DNA: TGTGCCAGCAGTTTACCCGGGAGGGGGAATGAGCAGTTCTTC.

The rearrangement uses TRBV4-3 and TRBJ2-1, with 11 positions matching TRBD1. The germline gives CDR1 LGHNA, CDR2 YSLEER. V lost 1 base, J lost 6 bases, and 8 bases stayed unmatched. The CDR3 is 17 amino acids. In DNA form, the CDR3 reads TGCGCCAGCAGCCAAGCTTGGACAGGGGGCTTTGGCAATGAGCAGTTCTTC. It specifies CASSQAWTGGFGNEQFF.

The V gene is TRBV4-3, the J gene TRBJ2-4, with D perhaps TRBD1 (6 bases). V was shortened by 3 bases and J by 4 bases, with 16 bases between the two germline ends. The CDR3 covers 16 residues. Germline assignment: CDR1 LGHNA and CDR2 YSLEER. The CDR3 DNA is TGCGCCAGCAGCCAGCTCGCCCCGGACAGAAAAAACATTCAGTACTTC. Translating gives CASSQLAPDRKNIQYF.

This chain connects TRBV30 to TRBJ1-5; 9 nucleotides match TRBD1. This CDR3 has 15 amino acids. V shed 1 base, J shed 6 bases, and the junction held 7 bases outside the gene matches. Germline CDR1 and CDR2: GTSNPN and SVGIG (reference sequence). DNA of the CDR3: TGTGCCTGGAGTGGGGACAGGGATCGGGGTCAGCCCCAGCATTTT. Translation gives CAWSGDRDRGQPQHF.